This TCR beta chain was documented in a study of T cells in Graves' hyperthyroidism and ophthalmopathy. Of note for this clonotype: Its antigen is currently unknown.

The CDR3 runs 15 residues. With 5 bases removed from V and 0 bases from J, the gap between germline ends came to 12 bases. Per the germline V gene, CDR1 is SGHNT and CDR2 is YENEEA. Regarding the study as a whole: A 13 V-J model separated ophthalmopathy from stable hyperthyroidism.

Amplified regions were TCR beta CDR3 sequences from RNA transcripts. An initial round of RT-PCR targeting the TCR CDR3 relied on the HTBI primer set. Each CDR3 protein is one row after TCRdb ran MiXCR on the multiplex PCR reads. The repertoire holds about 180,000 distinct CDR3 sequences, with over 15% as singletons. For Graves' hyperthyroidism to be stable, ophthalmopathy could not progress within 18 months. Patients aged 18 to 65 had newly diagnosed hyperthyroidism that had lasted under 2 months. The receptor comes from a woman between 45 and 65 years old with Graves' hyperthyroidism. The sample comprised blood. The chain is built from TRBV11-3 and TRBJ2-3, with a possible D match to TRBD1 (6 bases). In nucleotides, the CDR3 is TGTGCCAGCAGCCTGGGGGCGCTTAGCACAGATACGCAGTATTTT. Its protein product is CASSLGALSTDTQYF.